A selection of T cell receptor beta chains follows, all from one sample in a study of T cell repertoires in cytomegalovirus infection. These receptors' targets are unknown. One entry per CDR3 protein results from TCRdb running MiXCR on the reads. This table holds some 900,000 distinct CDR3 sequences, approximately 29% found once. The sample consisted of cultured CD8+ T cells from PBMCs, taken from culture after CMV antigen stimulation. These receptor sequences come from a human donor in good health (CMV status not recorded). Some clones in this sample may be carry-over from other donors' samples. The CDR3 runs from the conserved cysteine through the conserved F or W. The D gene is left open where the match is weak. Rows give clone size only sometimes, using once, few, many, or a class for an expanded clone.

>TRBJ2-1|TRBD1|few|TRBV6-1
CASSERGQGVYNEQFF
TGTGCCAGCAGTGAAAGGGGACAGGGAGTTTACAATGAGCAGTTCTTC
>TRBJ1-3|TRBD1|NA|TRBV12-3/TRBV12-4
CASITDRAGNTIYF
TGTGCCAGCATCACCGACAGGGCTGGAAACACCATATATTTT
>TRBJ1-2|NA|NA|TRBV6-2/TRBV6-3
CATSGTEGGLYGYTF
TGTGCCACCTCCGGGACGGAAGGAGGTTTGTATGGCTACACCTTC
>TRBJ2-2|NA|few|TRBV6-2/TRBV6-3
CASSGQPIWTGELFF
TGTGCCAGCAGCGGACAGCCAATTTGGACCGGGGAGCTGTTTTTT
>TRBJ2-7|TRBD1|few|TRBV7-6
CASSQGAAYEQYF
TGTGCCAGCAGCCAGGGGGCCGCCTACGAGCAGTACTTC
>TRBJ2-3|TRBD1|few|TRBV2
CAGQGLSTDTQYF
TGTGCCGGACAGGGCCTCAGCACAGATACGCAGTATTTT
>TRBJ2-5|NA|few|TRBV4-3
CASSQVIAQETQYF
TGCGCCAGCAGCCAAGTCATAGCCCAAGAGACCCAGTACTTC
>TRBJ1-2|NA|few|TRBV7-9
CASSIGQFGYTF
TGTGCCAGCAGCATCGGACAGTTTGGCTACACCTTC
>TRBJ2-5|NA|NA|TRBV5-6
CASFSGARAQETQYF
TGTGCCAGCTTCTCGGGGGCCAGGGCCCAAGAGACCCAGTACTTC
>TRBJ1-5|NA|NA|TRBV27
CASSSVVGQPQHF
TGTGCCAGCAGTTCCGTGGTCGGTCAGCCCCAGCATTTT
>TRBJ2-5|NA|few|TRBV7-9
CASSPRNQETQYF
TGTGCCAGCAGCCCGAGAAACCAAGAGACCCAGTACTTC
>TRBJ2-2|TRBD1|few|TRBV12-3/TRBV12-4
CASTLTRDRGSSTGELFF
TGTGCCAGCACCCTTACCCGGGACAGGGGTAGCAGCACCGGGGAGCTGTTTTTT
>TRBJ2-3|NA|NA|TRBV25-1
CASSDPFDTQYF
TGTGCCAGTTCCGACCCTTTCGATACGCAGTATTTT
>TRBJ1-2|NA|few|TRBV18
CASSPPTGAPGYGYTF
TGTGCCAGCTCACCACCGACGGGGGCTCCGGGCTATGGCTACACCTTC
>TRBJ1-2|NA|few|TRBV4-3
CASSQDAGGGPYGYTF
TGCGCCAGCAGCCAAGATGCGGGCGGGGGACCGTATGGCTACACCTTC
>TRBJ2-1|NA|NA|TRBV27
CASSFIGPGHNEQFF
TGTGCCAGCAGTTTTATAGGACCTGGTCACAATGAGCAGTTCTTC
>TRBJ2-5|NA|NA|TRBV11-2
CASISEGGETQYF
TGTGCCAGCATCTCGGAGGGTGGCGAGACCCAGTACTTC
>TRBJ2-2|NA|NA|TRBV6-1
CASNDFGPHVGELFF
TGTGCCAGCAACGACTTCGGGCCACACGTGGGGGAGCTGTTTTTT
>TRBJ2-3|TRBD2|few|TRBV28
CASTPGRNTGTSGGRARDTQYF
TGTGCCAGCACACCGGGTCGCAATACCGGGACTAGCGGGGGTCGTGCCCGAGATACGCAGTATTTT
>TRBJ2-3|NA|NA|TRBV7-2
CASSLRFGTDTHYF
TGTGCCAGCAGCCTTAGATTTGGCACAGATACGCATTATTTT
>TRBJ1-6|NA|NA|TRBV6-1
CASSERLRENSPLHF
TGTGCCAGCAGTGAACGCCTCCGGGAGAATTCACCCCTCCACTTT
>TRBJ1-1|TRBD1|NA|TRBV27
CASSTRDSFRGTEAFF
TGTGCCAGCAGTACCCGGGACAGCTTCCGAGGCACTGAAGCTTTCTTT
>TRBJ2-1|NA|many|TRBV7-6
CASSLDFPTGAYNEQFF
TGTGCCAGCAGCTTAGACTTCCCAACGGGAGCCTACAATGAGCAGTTCTTC
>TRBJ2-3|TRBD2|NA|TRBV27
CASRAGGGTTDTQYF
TGTGCCAGCAGGGCTGGGGGGGGAACCACAGATACGCAGTATTTT
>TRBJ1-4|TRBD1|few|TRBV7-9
CASSPRGTGDYEKLFF
TGTGCCAGCAGCCCGAGAGGAACAGGGGATTATGAAAAACTGTTTTTT
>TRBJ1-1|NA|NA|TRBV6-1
CASSEWHTGLNTEAFF
TGTGCCAGCAGTGAATGGCATACAGGGTTGAACACTGAAGCTTTCTTT
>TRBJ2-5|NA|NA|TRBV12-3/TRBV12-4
CVSSLARRGEQETQYF
TGTGTCAGCAGTTTAGCTCGGAGGGGCGAACAAGAGACCCAGTACTTC
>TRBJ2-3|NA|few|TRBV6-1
CASSGRTVTDTQYF
TGTGCCAGCAGTGGGAGGACAGTCACAGATACGCAGTATTTT
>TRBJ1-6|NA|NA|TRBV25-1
CASRAGTDNSPLHF
TGTGCCAGCCGAGCCGGGACGGATAATTCACCCCTCCACTTT
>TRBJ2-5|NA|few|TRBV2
CASSEFLPGVPQETQYF
TGTGCCAGCAGTGAGTTCTTGCCGGGGGTGCCCCAAGAGACCCAGTACTTC
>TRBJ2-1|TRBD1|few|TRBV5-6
CASSPGDRGPNEQFF
TGTGCCAGCAGCCCGGGGGACAGGGGGCCGAATGAGCAGTTCTTC
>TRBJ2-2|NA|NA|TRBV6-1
CASSRRGPVDTGELFF
TGTGCCAGCAGCCGAAGGGGACCAGTGGACACCGGGGAGCTGTTTTTT
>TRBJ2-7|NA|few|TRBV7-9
CASSRDIYEQYF
TGTGCCAGCAGCCGGGATATCTACGAGCAGTACTTC
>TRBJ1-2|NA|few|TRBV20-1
CSARDRGIYGYTF
TGCAGTGCTAGAGATCGGGGTATCTATGGCTACACCTTC
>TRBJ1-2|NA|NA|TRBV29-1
CSVENKLGVRAAVYYGYTF
TGCAGCGTCGAAAATAAACTGGGGGTCAGAGCCGCGGTATACTATGGCTACACCTTC
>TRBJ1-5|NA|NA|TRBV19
CASSGSTPQHF
TGTGCCAGTAGTGGGTCGACGCCCCAGCATTTT
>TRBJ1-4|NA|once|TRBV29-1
CSVTGTWATNEKLFF
TGCAGCGTCACCGGGACTTGGGCAACTAATGAAAAACTGTTTTTT
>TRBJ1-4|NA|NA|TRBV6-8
CASSNTGANEKLFF
TGTGCCAGCAGTAACACAGGCGCCAATGAAAAACTGTTTTTT
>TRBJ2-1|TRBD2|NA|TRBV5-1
CASSLGSGGASYNEQFF
TGCGCCAGCAGCTTGGGTAGCGGGGGGGCCAGCTACAATGAGCAGTTCTTC
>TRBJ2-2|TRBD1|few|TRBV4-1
CASSLRPGQGAIGSGELFF
TGCGCCAGCAGCTTGCGGCCTGGACAGGGGGCGATTGGGAGCGGGGAGCTGTTTTTT
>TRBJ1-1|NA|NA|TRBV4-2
CASSQDSPDLNTEAFF
TGTGCCAGCAGCCAAGATAGCCCGGACTTGAACACTGAAGCTTTCTTT
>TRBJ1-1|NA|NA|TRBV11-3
CASSLTQGSEAFF
TGTGCCAGCAGCCTCACTCAGGGCTCTGAAGCTTTCTTT
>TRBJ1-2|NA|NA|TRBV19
CASSIRGGYGYTF
TGTGCCAGTAGTATAAGGGGGGGCTATGGCTACACCTTC
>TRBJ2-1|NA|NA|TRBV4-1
CASSQWAYNEQFF
TGCGCCAGCAGCCAGTGGGCCTACAATGAGCAGTTCTTC
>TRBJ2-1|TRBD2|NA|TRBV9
CASKRGGSYNEQFF
TGTGCCAGCAAACGGGGGGGCAGCTACAATGAGCAGTTCTTC
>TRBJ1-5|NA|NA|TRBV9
CASSVGEKQPQHF
TGTGCCAGCAGCGTAGGGGAGAAGCAGCCCCAGCATTTT
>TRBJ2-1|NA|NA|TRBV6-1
CASSPRVGGNEQFF
TGTGCCAGCAGTCCAAGGGTGGGGGGCAATGAGCAGTTCTTC
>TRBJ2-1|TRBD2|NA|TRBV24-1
CATRGAGDNEQFF
TGTGCCACTCGTGGGGCGGGGGACAATGAGCAGTTCTTC
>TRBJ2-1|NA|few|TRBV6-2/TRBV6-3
CASSRYLTESSYNEQFF
TGTGCCAGCAGTAGATACTTGACCGAGAGCTCCTACAATGAGCAGTTCTTC
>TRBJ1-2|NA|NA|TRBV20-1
CSAREGYGYTF
TGCAGTGCTAGAGAGGGCTATGGCTACACCTTC
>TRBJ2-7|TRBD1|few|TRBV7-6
CASSVGQGSSYEQYF
TGTGCTAGCAGCGTGGGACAGGGGAGCTCCTACGAGCAGTACTTC
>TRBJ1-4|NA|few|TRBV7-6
CASSRQDSNEKLFF
TGTGCCAGCAGCCGACAGGATTCTAATGAAAAACTGTTTTTT